This T cell receptor beta chain derives from a study of technical replicates of blood from a handful of donors. Here immunoSEQ multiplex PCR was the method, and the copy in TCRdb shows in-frame clones only, minus some. Counted here are about 72,000 clones, about 90% occurring once; the ten biggest clones make up less than 0.5%. Germline CDR1 MDHEN, CDR2 SYDVKM. Trimming removed 5 bases from V and 3 bases from J; junction bases left unmatched: 8. The CDR3 consists of 15 residues. Sequencing was performed on T cells isolated from PBMCs. The TCR was taken from a human donor in good health. The rearrangement uses TRBV28 and TRBJ1-2; 8 bases line up with TRBD1. CDR3 sequence (DNA): TGTGCCAGCAGTCCGTTGGACAGGGAAGACTATGGCTACACCTTC. Translating it yields CASSPLDREDYGYTF.